The present T cell receptor beta chain was sequenced within a study of T-cell reconstitution after alpha-beta-depleted transplantation in children. V was pared by 4 bases and J by 8 bases, with 14 bases between. The germline V gene encodes CDR1 MNHEY and CDR2 SVGAGI. CDR3 size: 14 residues. The TCRbeta library incorporated unique molecular identifiers. TCRdb re-derived calls from the PCR reads in MiXCR, one entry per CDR3 protein. The sample carries about 500,000 distinct CDR3 sequences, 30% to 35% recorded once. The clonotype originates from a human donor who donated a stem cell graft to a child with aplastic anemia. The source material was PBMCs from the stem cell graft donor, sampled from the stem cell graft. The rearrangement joins TRBV6-5 to TRBJ1-4, with D possibly being TRBD1 (6 bases). Written as DNA, the CDR3 is TGTGCCAGCAGTTCAGGGGTCATCGGCGAAAAACTGTTTTTT. It is translated as CASSSGVIGEKLFF.